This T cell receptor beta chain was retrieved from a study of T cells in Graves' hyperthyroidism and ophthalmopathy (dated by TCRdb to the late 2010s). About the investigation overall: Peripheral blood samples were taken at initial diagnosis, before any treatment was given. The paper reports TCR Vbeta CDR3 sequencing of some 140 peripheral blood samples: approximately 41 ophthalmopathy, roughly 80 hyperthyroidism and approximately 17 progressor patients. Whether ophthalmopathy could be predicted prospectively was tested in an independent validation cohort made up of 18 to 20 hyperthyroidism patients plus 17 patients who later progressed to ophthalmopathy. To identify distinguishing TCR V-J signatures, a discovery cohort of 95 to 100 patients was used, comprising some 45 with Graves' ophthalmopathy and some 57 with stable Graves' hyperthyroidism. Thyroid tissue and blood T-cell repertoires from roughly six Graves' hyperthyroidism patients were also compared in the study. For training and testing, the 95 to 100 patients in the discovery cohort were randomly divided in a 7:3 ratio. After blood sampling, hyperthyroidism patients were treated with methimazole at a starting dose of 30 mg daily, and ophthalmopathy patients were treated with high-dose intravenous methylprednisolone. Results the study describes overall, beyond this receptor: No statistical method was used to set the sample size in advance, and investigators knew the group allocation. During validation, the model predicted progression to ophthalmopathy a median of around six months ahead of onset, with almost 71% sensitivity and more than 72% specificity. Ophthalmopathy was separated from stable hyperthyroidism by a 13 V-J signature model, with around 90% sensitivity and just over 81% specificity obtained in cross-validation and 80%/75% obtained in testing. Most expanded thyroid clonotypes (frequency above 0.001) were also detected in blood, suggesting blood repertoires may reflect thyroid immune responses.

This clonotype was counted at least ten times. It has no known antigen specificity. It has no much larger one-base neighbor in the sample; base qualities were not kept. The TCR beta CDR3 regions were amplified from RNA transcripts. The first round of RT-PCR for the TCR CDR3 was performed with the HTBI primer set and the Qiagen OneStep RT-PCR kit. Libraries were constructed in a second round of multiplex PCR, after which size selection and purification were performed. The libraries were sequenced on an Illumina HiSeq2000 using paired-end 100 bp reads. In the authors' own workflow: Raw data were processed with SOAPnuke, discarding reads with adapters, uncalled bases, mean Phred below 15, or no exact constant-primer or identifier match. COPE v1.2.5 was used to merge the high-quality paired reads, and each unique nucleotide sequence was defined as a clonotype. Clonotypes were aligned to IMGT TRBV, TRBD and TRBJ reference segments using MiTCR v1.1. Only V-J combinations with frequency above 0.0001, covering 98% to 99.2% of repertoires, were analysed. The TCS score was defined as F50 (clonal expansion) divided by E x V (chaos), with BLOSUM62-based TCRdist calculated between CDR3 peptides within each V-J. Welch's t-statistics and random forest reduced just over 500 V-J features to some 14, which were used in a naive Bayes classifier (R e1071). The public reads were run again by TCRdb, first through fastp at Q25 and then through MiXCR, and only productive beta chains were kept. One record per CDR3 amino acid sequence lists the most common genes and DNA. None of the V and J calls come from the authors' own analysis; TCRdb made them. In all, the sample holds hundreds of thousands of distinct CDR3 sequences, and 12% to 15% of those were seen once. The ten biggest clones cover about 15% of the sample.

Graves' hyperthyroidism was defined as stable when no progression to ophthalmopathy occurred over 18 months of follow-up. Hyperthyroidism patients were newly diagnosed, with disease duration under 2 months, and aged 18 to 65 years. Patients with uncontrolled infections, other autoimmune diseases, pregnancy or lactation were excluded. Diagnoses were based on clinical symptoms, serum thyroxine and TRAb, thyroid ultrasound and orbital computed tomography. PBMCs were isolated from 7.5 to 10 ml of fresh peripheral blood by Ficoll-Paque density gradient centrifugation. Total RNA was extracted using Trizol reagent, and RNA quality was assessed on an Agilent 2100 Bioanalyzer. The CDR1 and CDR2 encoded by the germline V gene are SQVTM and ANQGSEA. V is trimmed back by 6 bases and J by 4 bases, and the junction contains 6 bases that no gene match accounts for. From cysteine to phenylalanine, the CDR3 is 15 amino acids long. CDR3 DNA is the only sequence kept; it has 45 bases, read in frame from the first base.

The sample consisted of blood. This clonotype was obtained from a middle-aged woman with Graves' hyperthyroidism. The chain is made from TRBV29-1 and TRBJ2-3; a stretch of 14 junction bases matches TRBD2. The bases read TGCAGCGTCAGACTAGCGGGAGGGCCAGCAGATACGCAGTATTTT. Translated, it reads CSVRLAGGPADTQYF.